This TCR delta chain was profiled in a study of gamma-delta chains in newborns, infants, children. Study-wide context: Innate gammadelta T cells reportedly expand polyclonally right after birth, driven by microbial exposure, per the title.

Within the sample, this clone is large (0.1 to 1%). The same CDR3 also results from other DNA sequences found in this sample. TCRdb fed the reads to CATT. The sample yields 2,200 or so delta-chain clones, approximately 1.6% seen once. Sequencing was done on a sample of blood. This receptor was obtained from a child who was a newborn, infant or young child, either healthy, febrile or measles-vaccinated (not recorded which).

Here the CDR3 DNA reads TGTGCTCTTGGGGAAATCAGTCCTACTGGGGGATACAAGGGGACCGATAAACTCATCTTT. Residues: CALGEISPTGGYKGTDKLIF. The genes are TRDV1 and TRDJ1; 12 nucleotides line up with TRDD3. Germline CDR1 TSWWSYY, CDR2 QGS. The CDR3 is 20 residues long. V dropped 2 bases and J dropped 2; count of bases not matched to a gene: 15.